This TCR beta chain is drawn from a study of blood T cell repertoires in COVID-19. As for the study in general: Sources were T cells, B-cell-depleted T cells, or PBMCs; the material itself was cDNA or gDNA.

CDR3 length: 18 residues. Germline V gene lookup returns CDR1 SGDLS and CDR2 YYNGEE. V was clipped by 2 bases and J by 3 bases; unmatched bases: 11. Per the original data handling: Amplified reference gene primers provided the basis for estimating nucleated cell counts. Repertoires were generated with immunoSEQ multiplex PCR, while TCRdb's copy carries only in-frame clones and drops some. V, J and clone size reflect that table, while D and trimming were determined from the DNA. In the table there are approximately 130,000 clones, approximately 84% of which are singletons. This receptor was obtained from a woman in her fifties or sixties who had recovered from COVID-19. The source material was peripheral blood. The chain employs TRBV9 and TRBJ2-2; TRBD2 aligns across 9 bases. CDR3 sequence (DNA): TGTGCCAGCAGCGTTGGCCTGCGAGCGGGGGGAGACACCGGGGAGCTGTTTTTT. It is translated as CASSVGLRAGGDTGELFF.